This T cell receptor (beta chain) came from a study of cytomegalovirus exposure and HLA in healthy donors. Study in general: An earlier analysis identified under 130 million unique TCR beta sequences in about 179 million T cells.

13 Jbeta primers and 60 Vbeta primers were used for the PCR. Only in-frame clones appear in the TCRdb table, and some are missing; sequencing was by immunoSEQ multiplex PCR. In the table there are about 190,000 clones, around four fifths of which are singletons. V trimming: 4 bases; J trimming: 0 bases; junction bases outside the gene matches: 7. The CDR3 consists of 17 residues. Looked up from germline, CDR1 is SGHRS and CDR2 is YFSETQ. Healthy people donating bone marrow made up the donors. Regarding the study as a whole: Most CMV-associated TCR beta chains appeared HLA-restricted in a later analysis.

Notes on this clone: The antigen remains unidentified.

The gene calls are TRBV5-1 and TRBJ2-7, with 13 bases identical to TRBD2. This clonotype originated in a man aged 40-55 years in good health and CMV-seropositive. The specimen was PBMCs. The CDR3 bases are TGCGCCAGCAGCCTAGGACTAGCGGGAGACCTCTCCTACGAGCAGTACTTC. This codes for CASSLGLAGDLSYEQYF.